Below, 8 T cell receptor beta chains from the same sample are listed, as sequenced in a study of T cell responses to AZD1222 COVID-19 vaccine. Profiled with immunoSEQ multiplex PCR; TCRdb holds only in-frame clones, not every one. The repertoire holds over 45,000 clones, with approximately 83% as singletons. Sequenced here: peripheral blood, sampled on day 0 of AZD1222 vaccination. Receptors were obtained from an adult in good health.

The chain uses TRBV7-2 and TRBJ2-7; no firm D call. CDR3 length equals 14 residues. V was pared by 5 bases and J by 1 base, with 12 bases between. Germline V CDR1 and CDR2: SGHTA, FQGNSA. CDR3 region: CASSVRSGSYEQYF. The CDR3 DNA is TGTGCCAGCAGCGTCAGGAGTGGATCCTACGAGCAGTACTTC.

This chain uses TRBV12-3 or TRBV12-4 with TRBJ1-6; D gene uncertain. Trimming removed 6 bases from V and 11 bases from J, with 11 bases in between. CDR3 size: 12 residues. The CDR3 reads CASSRDGPPLHF. CDR3 DNA: TGTGCCAGCAGCCGAGATGGTCCACCCCTCCACTTT.

The chain is built from TRBV7-3 and TRBJ1-2; 10 bases are a match to TRBD1. V gave up 0 bases and J gave up 7 bases; unmatched junction bases: 14. This CDR3 spans 18 amino acids. From germline, CDR1 is SGHTA and CDR2 FQGTGA. The chain's CDR3 is CASSLTSPPTGGVGGYTF. The CDR3 coding sequence is TGTGCCAGCAGCTTAACCTCCCCCCCGACAGGGGGCGTTGGTGGCTACACCTTC.

V gene TRBV6-5 combines with J gene TRBJ2-7; D might be TRBD2 (6 bases). This CDR3 region has 13 residues. V was clipped by 6 bases and J by 3 bases, with 12 bases between them. CDR1 is MNHEY, CDR2 SVGAGI, per germline. The CDR3 DNA reads TGTGCCAGCAGCTGGGGGGAGGACTACGAGCAGTACTTC. Translated: CASSWGEDYEQYF.

This clone was seen only once. V and J are TRBV5-8 and TRBJ2-3; the match to TRBD2 covers 7 bases. CDR1 SGHTS and CDR2 YDEGEE come from the germline V gene. The CDR3 spans 16 residues. Unmatched junction bases numbered 7, after V lost 0 bases and J lost 3 bases. Here the CDR3 reads CASSLALGEGTDTQYF. CDR3 in DNA: TGTGCCAGCAGCTTGGCCTTGGGGGAGGGGACAGATACGCAGTATTTT.

This chain connects TRBV19 to TRBJ2-3; the D gene is possibly TRBD2 (6 bases). Germline loops: CDR1 LNHDA, CDR2 SQIVND (reference sequence). The CDR3 sequence is 13 residues long. V dropped 3 bases and J dropped 4 bases, with 8 bases sitting between them. Here the CDR3 DNA reads TGTGCCAGTAGTATTCGGGGGTCAGATACGCAGTATTTT. This codes for CASSIRGSDTQYF.

CDR3 sequence reads: CASSQGATDREPNQPQHF. CDR3 DNA sequence: TGTGCCAGCAGCCAAGGGGCGACCGACAGGGAACCCAATCAGCCCCAGCATTTT. The rearrangement uses TRBV4-2 and TRBJ1-5, with 7 bases fitting TRBD1. Trimming took 1 base from V and 3 from J; bases not matched to a gene: 12. CDR1 is LGHNA, CDR2 YNFKEQ, per germline. CDR3 length equals 18 residues.

This chain joins TRBV7-9 and TRBJ1-3, with 7 bases matching TRBD1. The length of the CDR3 is 15 residues. Germline V lookup: CDR1 SEHNR, CDR2 FQNEAQ (reference sequence). Trimming took 4 bases from V and 5 from J; bases not matched to a gene: 8. The CDR3 coding sequence is TGTGCCAGCAGCTCAGACAGGGAAGAAAGAAACACCATATATTTT. Protein product: CASSSDREERNTIYF. The whole variable domain, remainder taken from reference TRBV7-9 and TRBJ1-3, is DTGVSQNPRHKITKRGQNVTFRCDPISEHNRLYWYRQTLGQGPEFLTYFQNEAQLEKSRLLSDRFSAERPKGSFSTLEIQRTEQGDSAMYLCASSSDREERNTIYFGEGSWLTVV.